The clone carrying this T cell receptor beta chain was detected once. The data were taken from a study of blood T cell repertoires in COVID-19. Study-wide background: PBMCs, B-cell-depleted T cells, or T cells provided the cDNA or gDNA that made up the material.

Individuals drawn from 24 US areas were about 18 to 100 years old. In assigning cohorts, the study relied on participant-reported clinical history. Germline values: CDR1 SGDLS, CDR2 YYNGEE. This CDR3 region has 15 residues. With V trimmed by 2 bases and J by 2 bases, 5 bases remained unmatched. Using immunoSEQ multiplex PCR, the repertoire was profiled, and TCRdb retains in-frame clones only, with some absent. This sample has about 200,000 clones, with roughly nine tenths found just once. The V call is TRBV9, the J call TRBJ2-3; 7 nucleotides match TRBD1. Sequenced sample: PBMCs or T cells enriched from blood (not recorded which). The sequence came from a woman in her twenties or thirties with acute COVID-19. The CDR3 DNA is TGTGCCAGCAGCGTTTGGGACAGAGCCACAGATACGCAGTATTTT. Protein: CASSVWDRATDTQYF.